A selection of T cell receptor beta chains follows, all from one sample in a study of T cells in Graves' hyperthyroidism and ophthalmopathy. One entry per CDR3 protein results from TCRdb running MiXCR on the multiplex PCR reads. The table has about 580,000 distinct CDR3 sequences, about 43% seen once. Input material: peripheral blood or thyroid tissue (not recorded which). The receptors derive from a woman between 18 and 29 years old with Graves' hyperthyroidism. Both conserved end residues are part of each CDR3. Each record gives: CDR3 DNA, CDR3 protein, D gene, J gene, clone size, V gene. A D gene is named only where the DNA matches it firmly. The size entry is marked missing in some rows and otherwise reads once, few, many or a size class.

cdr3_nt: TGCAGCGTTGAAGGAGGTTCCCCAGATACGCAGTATTTT; cdr3_aa: CSVEGGSPDTQYF; d_call: .; j_call: TRBJ2-3; clone_size: few; v_call: TRBV29-1
cdr3_nt: TGCAGAACCCGGGACGACACCCCAGAGACCCAGTACTTC; cdr3_aa: CRTRDDTPETQYF; d_call: .; j_call: TRBJ2-5; clone_size: .; v_call: TRBV29-1
cdr3_nt: TGTGCCAGCAGCCAAGAGGGGGCGAACACCGGGGAGCTGTTTTTT; cdr3_aa: CASSQEGANTGELFF; d_call: .; j_call: TRBJ2-2; clone_size: many; v_call: TRBV4-2
cdr3_nt: TGCAGTGGAGGGTTAGCGGGAGTTACCTACGAGCAGTACTTC; cdr3_aa: CSGGLAGVTYEQYF; d_call: TRBD2; j_call: TRBJ2-7; clone_size: .; v_call: TRBV20-1
cdr3_nt: TGTGCCATCAACCAGGACAGCCGAGAGACCCAGTACTTC; cdr3_aa: CAINQDSRETQYF; d_call: .; j_call: TRBJ2-5; clone_size: many; v_call: TRBV10-3
cdr3_nt: TGTGCCAGCAGCGAGCAACAGAACACCGGGGAGCTGTTTTTT; cdr3_aa: CASSEQQNTGELFF; d_call: .; j_call: TRBJ2-2; clone_size: many; v_call: TRBV7-2
cdr3_nt: TGTGCCAGCAGCTTGACTAGAGGGGACGAGCAGTACTTC; cdr3_aa: CASSLTRGDEQYF; d_call: .; j_call: TRBJ2-7; clone_size: many; v_call: TRBV7-3
cdr3_nt: TGTGCCAGCAGTTATCACGGACCATATGGCTACACCTTC; cdr3_aa: CASSYHGPYGYTF; d_call: .; j_call: TRBJ1-2; clone_size: many; v_call: TRBV6-2/TRBV6-3
cdr3_nt: TGCAGCGTTGACGAACAGGGTATAGGCACTGAAGCTTTCTTT; cdr3_aa: CSVDEQGIGTEAFF; d_call: .; j_call: TRBJ1-1; clone_size: many; v_call: TRBV29-1
cdr3_nt: TGTGCCACCAGCAGAGATATTAGCAGGTCCTGCGGGCAGTACTTC; cdr3_aa: CATSRDISRSCGQYF; d_call: .; j_call: TRBJ2-7; clone_size: .; v_call: TRBV15
cdr3_nt: TGTGCCAGCAGCCAAGGCAGGGGCCATGAGACCCAGCATTTT; cdr3_aa: CASSQGRGHETQHF; d_call: .; j_call: TRBJ1-5; clone_size: .; v_call: TRBV11-2
cdr3_nt: TGTGCCAGCAGCCCAGGGGGGCCAGCGGGAACAGATACGCAGTATTTT; cdr3_aa: CASSPGGPAGTDTQYF; d_call: .; j_call: TRBJ2-3; clone_size: .; v_call: TRBV7-2
cdr3_nt: TGCGCCAGCAGCTGGGAAACGGAGACCCAGTACTTC; cdr3_aa: CASSWETETQYF; d_call: .; j_call: TRBJ2-5; clone_size: few; v_call: TRBV5-1
cdr3_nt: TGCAGCATCCTGACAGGTACTGAAGCTTTCTTT; cdr3_aa: CSILTGTEAFF; d_call: .; j_call: TRBJ1-1; clone_size: .; v_call: TRBV29-1
cdr3_nt: TGTGCCACCAGCAGCCAGGGGCGGAACACTGAAGCTTTCTTT; cdr3_aa: CATSSQGRNTEAFF; d_call: .; j_call: TRBJ1-1; clone_size: .; v_call: TRBV15
cdr3_nt: TGCAGTGCTAGATCCCCCCCCCCTGGCGGGAGAAGTGAGACCCAGTACTTC; cdr3_aa: CSARSPPPGGRSETQYF; d_call: TRBD2; j_call: TRBJ2-5; clone_size: .; v_call: TRBV20-1
cdr3_nt: TGTGCTAGACAACTAGCCGGCGAGCAGTACTTC; cdr3_aa: CARQLAGEQYF; d_call: .; j_call: TRBJ2-7; clone_size: .; v_call: TRBV7-6
cdr3_nt: TGTGCCAGCAGTGAAATTCGGGGGGCCTTGGACACTGAAGCTTTCTTT; cdr3_aa: CASSEIRGALDTEAFF; d_call: .; j_call: TRBJ1-1; clone_size: few; v_call: TRBV6-1
cdr3_nt: TGCAGCGTGAGGGACTTCGGCACTGAAGCTTTCTTT; cdr3_aa: CSVRDFGTEAFF; d_call: .; j_call: TRBJ1-1; clone_size: .; v_call: TRBV29-1
cdr3_nt: TGTGCCAGCAGCGACGGGAGGGCCGGTGAGCAGTTCTTC; cdr3_aa: CASSDGRAGEQFF; d_call: TRBD2; j_call: TRBJ2-1; clone_size: few; v_call: TRBV7-3
cdr3_nt: TGTGCCAGCAGTGGGCGCACCCTCACTGAAGCTTTCTTT; cdr3_aa: CASSGRTLTEAFF; d_call: .; j_call: TRBJ1-1; clone_size: many; v_call: TRBV12-3/TRBV12-4
cdr3_nt: TGTGCCAGCAGCCCTTTGGGGGGAAGTAACGGGGAGCTGTTTTTT; cdr3_aa: CASSPLGGSNGELFF; d_call: .; j_call: TRBJ2-2; clone_size: many; v_call: TRBV5-5
cdr3_nt: TGTGCCAGCAGCTTACCCCCACAGTCAACTAATGAAAAACTGTTTTTT; cdr3_aa: CASSLPPQSTNEKLFF; d_call: .; j_call: TRBJ1-4; clone_size: many; v_call: TRBV7-9
cdr3_nt: TGTGCCTGGAATGCAGGGGCAACGCGCCCCGAGCAGTACTTC; cdr3_aa: CAWNAGATRPEQYF; d_call: .; j_call: TRBJ2-7; clone_size: .; v_call: TRBV30
cdr3_nt: TGCGCCAGCAGTGAGTCGTTTGGGGGAACCGCTAACTATGGCTACACCTTC; cdr3_aa: CASSESFGGTANYGYTF; d_call: .; j_call: TRBJ1-2; clone_size: .; v_call: TRBV10-2
cdr3_nt: TGTGCCAGCCGTCCGGGACTAGTCAGACCCGAGGACACCGGGGAGCTGTTTTTT; cdr3_aa: CASRPGLVRPEDTGELFF; d_call: TRBD2; j_call: TRBJ2-2; clone_size: few; v_call: TRBV5-8
cdr3_nt: TGTGCCAGCAGCTCAGGTCCCTCCTACAATGAGCAGTTCTTC; cdr3_aa: CASSSGPSYNEQFF; d_call: .; j_call: TRBJ2-1; clone_size: .; v_call: TRBV7-9
cdr3_nt: TGCAGCGTCGCTTTAAGGGGTTCCTACGAGCATTTT; cdr3_aa: CSVALRGSYEHF; d_call: .; j_call: TRBJ1-5; clone_size: .; v_call: TRBV29-1